Reported below is one T cell receptor (beta chain). The repertoire was sequenced with immunoSEQ multiplex PCR; TCRdb's copy has only in-frame clones and lacks some. The sample has some 46,000 clones, roughly 87% seen once. The time point here: late/post reinfection, 12 to 24 weeks after detection. TCR sequencing was done directly ex vivo on sorted cells, without expansion in vitro. This sample is drawn from a study of memory CD8 T cells in hepatitis C reinfection. The specimen sequenced was naive CD8+ T cells sorted from blood. The clonotype comes from a man younger than 35 with hepatitis C virus infection.

This CDR3 reads CASSYPADRGPVTIYF. The CDR3 DNA follows: TGTGCCAGCAGCTACCCCGCGGACAGGGGGCCAGTCACCATATATTTT. J is TRBJ1-3 and V is TRBV7-9, with TRBD1 matching over 11 bases. This CDR3 is built from 16 residues. Germline V lookup: CDR1 SEHNR, CDR2 FQNEAQ (reference sequence). J gave up 9 bases and V 4 bases, and 11 bases lay outside the gene matches.